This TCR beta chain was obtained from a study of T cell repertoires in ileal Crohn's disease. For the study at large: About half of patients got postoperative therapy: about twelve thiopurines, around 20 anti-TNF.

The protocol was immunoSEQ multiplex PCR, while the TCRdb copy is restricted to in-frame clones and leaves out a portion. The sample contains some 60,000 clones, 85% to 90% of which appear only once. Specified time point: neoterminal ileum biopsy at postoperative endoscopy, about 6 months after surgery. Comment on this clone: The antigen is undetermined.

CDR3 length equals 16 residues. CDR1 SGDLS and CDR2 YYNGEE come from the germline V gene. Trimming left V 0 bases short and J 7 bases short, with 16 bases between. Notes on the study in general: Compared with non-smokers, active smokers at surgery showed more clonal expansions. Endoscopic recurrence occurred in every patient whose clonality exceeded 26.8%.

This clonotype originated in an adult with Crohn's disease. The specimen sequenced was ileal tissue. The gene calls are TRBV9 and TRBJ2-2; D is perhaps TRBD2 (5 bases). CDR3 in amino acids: CASSVGLEARGGELFF. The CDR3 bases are TGTGCCAGCAGCGTAGGGTTGGAGGCCCGGGGCGGGGAGCTGTTTTTT.